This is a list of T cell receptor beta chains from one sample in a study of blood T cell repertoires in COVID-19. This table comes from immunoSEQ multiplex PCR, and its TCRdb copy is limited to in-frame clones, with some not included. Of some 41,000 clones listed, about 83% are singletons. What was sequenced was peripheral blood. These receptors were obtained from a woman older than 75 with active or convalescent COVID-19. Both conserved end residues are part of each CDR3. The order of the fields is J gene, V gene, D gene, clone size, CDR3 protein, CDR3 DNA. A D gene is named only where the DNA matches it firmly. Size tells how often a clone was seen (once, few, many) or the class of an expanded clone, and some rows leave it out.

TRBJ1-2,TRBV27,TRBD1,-,CASSLLRAGGHGYTF,TGTGCCAGCAGTTTATTGAGGGCAGGGGGCCATGGCTACACCTTC
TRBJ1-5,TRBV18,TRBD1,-,CASSTTGGSNQPQHF,TGTGCCAGCTCAACAACAGGGGGTAGCAATCAGCCCCAGCATTTT
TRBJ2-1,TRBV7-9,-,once,CASSSQGLGYNEQFF,TGTGCCAGCAGCAGTCAGGGTTTGGGCTACAATGAGCAGTTCTTC
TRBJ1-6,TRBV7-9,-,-,CASSPDRLNSPLHF,TGTGCCAGCAGCCCCGACAGGCTAAATTCACCCCTCCACTTT
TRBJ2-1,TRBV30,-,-,CAWSVFRDNEQFF,TGTGCCTGGAGTGTGTTCCGAGACAATGAGCAGTTCTTC
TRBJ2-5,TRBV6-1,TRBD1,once,CASSESVQGASWETQYF,TGTGCCAGCAGTGAATCAGTACAGGGGGCTAGTTGGGAGACCCAGTACTTC
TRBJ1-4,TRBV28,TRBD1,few,CASSSPGQGTEKLFF,TGTGCCAGCAGTTCTCCGGGACAGGGGACTGAAAAACTGTTTTTT
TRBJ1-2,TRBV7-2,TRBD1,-,CASSLVAGGDGYTF,TGTGCCAGCAGTCTAGTGGCAGGGGGCGATGGCTACACCTTC
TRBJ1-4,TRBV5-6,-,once,CASSLDRLGEKLFF,TGTGCCAGCAGCTTGGACAGGCTCGGTGAAAAACTGTTTTTT
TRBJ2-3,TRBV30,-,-,CAWSAGVASSTDTQYF,TGTGCCTGGAGTGCTGGGGTAGCGTCTAGCACAGATACGCAGTATTTT
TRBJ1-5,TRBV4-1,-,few,CASSQAADHGGKYQPQHF,TGCGCCAGCAGCCAAGCGGCAGATCATGGAGGAAAATATCAGCCCCAGCATTTT
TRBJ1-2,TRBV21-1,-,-,CASSQGQGSNYGYTF,TGTGCCAGCAGCCAGGGACAGGGCTCTAACTATGGCTACACCTTC
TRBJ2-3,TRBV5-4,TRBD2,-,CASSWGLAGAGTDTQYF,TGTGCCAGCAGCTGGGGACTAGCGGGAGCAGGCACAGATACGCAGTATTTT